This TCR beta chain was sequenced during a study of metastatic and nonmetastatic thyroid tumors. Study-wide points: Benign nodules reportedly had significantly lower TCR beta diversity than malignant thyroid tumors in blood and tumor.

Germline CDR1 SGHDT, CDR2 YYEEEE. CDR3 size: 11 residues. Trimming left V 3 bases short and J 8 bases short, with 8 bases between. The authors' processing: Built for papillary thyroid cancer, a distant-metastasis classifier drew on CDR3 differences across clinicopathological groups. TCRdb re-processed the PCR reads through MiXCR. In this record, the V and J calls reflect TCRdb's handling and not the investigators' own analysis. The repertoire holds 55,000 to 75,000 clones, more than 15% seen once, with 9.5% to 15% in the top ten. Prior to thyroid surgery, none of the patients had received any treatment. This clone came up many times. The antigen is unknown.

Sequencing was performed on blood. The clonotype was recovered from a female donor with papillary thyroid cancer or a benign thyroid nodule (not recorded which). Some clones in this sample may be carry-over from other donors' samples. The chain has TRBV5-6 and TRBJ1-2, with D perhaps matching TRBD1 (5 bases). CDR3 DNA sequence: TGTGCCAGCAGCTCGGGACGGGGCTACACCTTC. Encoded protein: CASSSGRGYTF. Full variable domain (rest looked up from reference TRBV5-6 and TRBJ1-2): DAGVTQSPTHLIKTRGQQVTLRCSPKSGHDTVSWYQQALGQGPQFIFQYYEEEERQRGNFPDRFSGHQFPNYSSELNVNALLLGDSALYLCASSSGRGYTFGSGTRLTVV.